These T cell receptor beta chains were read from a single sample in a study of regulatory T cells in long-lasting Graves disease. MiXCR, applied by TCRdb to the multiplex PCR reads, yields one record per CDR3 protein. The top ten hold 20% to 30% of the sample, which has some 500,000 distinct CDR3 sequences, 15% to 20% seen once. Separately, the same data were catalogued under a study of T cells in Graves' hyperthyroidism and ophthalmopathy.

Sequenced material: peripheral blood mononuclear cells (PBMCs), taken at new diagnosis, from a patient treated with antithyroid drugs. These receptors all come from a woman aged 35-60 years with Graves disease. The CDR3 runs from the conserved cysteine through the conserved F or W. Clone size, where shown, is once, few, many, or a class for clones that have expanded.

>NA|TRBV15|TRBJ2-3
CATSRDRELDTQYF
>few|TRBV28|TRBJ1-4
CASSPAGATNEKLFF
>many|TRBV28|TRBJ2-3
CASSLPLSPTQYF
>NA|TRBV27|TRBJ1-2
CASSFSSQGAGYGYTF
>many|TRBV5-1|TRBJ2-3
CASSLGQGADTQYF
>few|TRBV29-1|TRBJ1-3
CSTRDSGNTIYF
>NA|TRBV15|TRBJ1-3
CATSRGGFSGNTIYF
>few|TRBV5-6|TRBJ2-5
CASSLISSGGATTQYF
>many|TRBV12-3/TRBV12-4|TRBJ1-1
CASSFSSRVAEAFF
>many|TRBV27|TRBJ2-3
CASSSRTGGTDTQYF
>many|TRBV10-1|TRBJ2-7
CASLGSVPKPYEQYF
>many|TRBV5-1|TRBJ1-1
CASRSTQGAEAFF
>few|TRBV19|TRBJ2-2
CASSIIPGRTGELFF
>few|TRBV5-1|TRBJ1-5
CASSPESGGNQPQHF
>many|TRBV7-3|TRBJ2-5
CASSLTGASGVRETQYF
>many|TRBV27|TRBJ1-5
CASSQVYSNQPQHF
>NA|TRBV5-1|TRBJ2-5
CASRPTLQETQYF
>many|TRBV5-1|TRBJ2-7
CASSLEQVRGEQYF
>NA|TRBV7-2|TRBJ2-5
CASSSGPGGGRKTQYF
>many|TRBV18|TRBJ2-5
CASSPNLAGATGETQYF
>many|TRBV12-3/TRBV12-4|TRBJ1-1
CASRLEGPGTEAFF
>few|TRBV6-1|TRBJ2-6
CASTIMGGGDVVLTF
>many|TRBV6-9|TRBJ2-7
CASSYLSLMTGGEQYF
>few|TRBV4-1|TRBJ1-1
CASSPRDLANTEAFF
>few|TRBV9|TRBJ2-2
CASRRGDTGELFF
>NA|TRBV12-3/TRBV12-4|TRBJ1-2
CASSDRLQSYGYTF
>NA|TRBV5-1|TRBJ2-5
CASSLRQTGIQETQYF
>many|TRBV7-9|TRBJ2-1
CASSLAGIDNEQFF
>many|TRBV2|TRBJ1-6
CASSEGVRVNSPLHF
>few|TRBV9|TRBJ1-4
CASSLRAGTDEKLFF
>NA|TRBV29-1|TRBJ1-1
CSVGETGAMNTEAFF
>many|TRBV27|TRBJ1-1
CASSPRTGVGQTEAFF
>NA|TRBV14|TRBJ1-6
CASSPIGGPVGPLHF
>few|TRBV14|TRBJ2-7
CASSQERGAYEQYF
>NA|TRBV27|TRBJ2-1
CATRTLSSYNEQFF
>few|TRBV9|TRBJ1-1
CASSVGEGMNTEAFF
>many|TRBV29-1|TRBJ2-5
CSVEVLTGETQYF
>NA|TRBV7-9|TRBJ2-7
CASSGTDYEQYF
>many|TRBV28|TRBJ2-7
CASSVPSSGATYEQYF
>few|TRBV19|TRBJ1-5
CASSMDVGNQPQHF
>few|TRBV4-1|TRBJ1-1
CAGSHPGHSNTEAFF
>NA|TRBV6-1|TRBJ2-7
CAISESGQGLYEQYF